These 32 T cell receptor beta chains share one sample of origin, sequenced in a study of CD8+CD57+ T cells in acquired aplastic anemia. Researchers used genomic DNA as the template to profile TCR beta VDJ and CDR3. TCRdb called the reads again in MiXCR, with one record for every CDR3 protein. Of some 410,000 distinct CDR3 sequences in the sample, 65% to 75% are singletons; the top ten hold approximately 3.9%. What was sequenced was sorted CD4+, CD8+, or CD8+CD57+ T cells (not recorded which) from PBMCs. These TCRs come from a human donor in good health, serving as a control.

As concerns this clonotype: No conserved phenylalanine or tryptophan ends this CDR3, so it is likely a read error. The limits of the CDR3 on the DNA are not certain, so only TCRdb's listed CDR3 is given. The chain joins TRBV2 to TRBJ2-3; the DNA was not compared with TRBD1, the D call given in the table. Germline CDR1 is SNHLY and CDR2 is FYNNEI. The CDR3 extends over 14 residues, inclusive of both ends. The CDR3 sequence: CASSEGQDTQYFWP.

The CDR3 bases are TGTGCCAGCAGCTTCCCGGGACAGGGGGCGAAAAATTCACCCCTCCACTTT. It encodes CASSFPGQGAKNSPLHF. J is TRBJ1-6 and V is TRBV11-1; the match to TRBD1 covers 12 bases. The junction had 7 bases not matched to a gene; V was cut back by 3 bases and J by 7 bases. CDR1 SGHAT and CDR2 FQDESV come from the germline V gene (reference sequence). The CDR3 runs 17 residues.

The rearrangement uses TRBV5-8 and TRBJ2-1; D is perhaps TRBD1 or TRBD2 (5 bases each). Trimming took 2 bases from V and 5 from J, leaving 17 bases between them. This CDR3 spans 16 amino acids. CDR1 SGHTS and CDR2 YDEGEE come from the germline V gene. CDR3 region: CASSFVGAVLNNEQFF. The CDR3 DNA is TGTGCCAGCAGCTTTGTCGGGGCTGTTCTCAACAATGAGCAGTTCTTC. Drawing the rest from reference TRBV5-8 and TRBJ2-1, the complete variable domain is EAGVTQSPTHLIKTRGQQATLRCSPISGHTSVYWYQQALGLGLQFLLWYDEGEERNRGNFPPRFSGRQFPNYSSELNVNALELEDSALYLCASSFVGAVLNNEQFFGPGTRLTVL.

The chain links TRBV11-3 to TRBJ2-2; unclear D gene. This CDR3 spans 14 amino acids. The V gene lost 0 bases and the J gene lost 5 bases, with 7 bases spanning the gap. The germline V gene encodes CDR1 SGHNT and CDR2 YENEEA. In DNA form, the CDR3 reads TGTGCCAGCAGCTTAGATTGGGTTACCGGGGAGCTGTTTTTT. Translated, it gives CASSLDWVTGELFF.

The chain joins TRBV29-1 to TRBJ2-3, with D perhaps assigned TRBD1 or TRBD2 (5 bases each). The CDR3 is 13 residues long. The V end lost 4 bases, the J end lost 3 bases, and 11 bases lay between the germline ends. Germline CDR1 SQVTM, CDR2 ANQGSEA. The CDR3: CSVGWGSTDTQYF. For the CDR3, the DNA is TGCAGCGTTGGGTGGGGGAGTACAGATACGCAGTATTTT.

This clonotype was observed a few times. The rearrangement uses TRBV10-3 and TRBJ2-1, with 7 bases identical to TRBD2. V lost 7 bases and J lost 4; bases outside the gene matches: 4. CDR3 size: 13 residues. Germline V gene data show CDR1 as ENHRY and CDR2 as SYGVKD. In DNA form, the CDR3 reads TGTGCCATCAAGTCGGGGGGATACAATGAGCAGTTCTTC. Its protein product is CAIKSGGYNEQFF.

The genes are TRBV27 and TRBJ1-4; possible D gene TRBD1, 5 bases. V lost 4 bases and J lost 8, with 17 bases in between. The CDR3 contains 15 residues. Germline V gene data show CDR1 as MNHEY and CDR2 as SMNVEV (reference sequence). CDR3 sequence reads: CASSSRGREIEKLFF. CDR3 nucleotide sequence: TGTGCCAGCAGTTCCCGGGGCAGGGAGATAGAAAAACTGTTTTTT.

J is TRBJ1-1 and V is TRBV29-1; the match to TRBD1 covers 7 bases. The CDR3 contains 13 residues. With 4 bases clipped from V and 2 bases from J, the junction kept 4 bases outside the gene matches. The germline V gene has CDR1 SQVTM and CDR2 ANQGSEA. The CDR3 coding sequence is TGCAGCGTTGTCGGGACAGACAACACTGAAGCTTTCTTT. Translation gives CSVVGTDNTEAFF.

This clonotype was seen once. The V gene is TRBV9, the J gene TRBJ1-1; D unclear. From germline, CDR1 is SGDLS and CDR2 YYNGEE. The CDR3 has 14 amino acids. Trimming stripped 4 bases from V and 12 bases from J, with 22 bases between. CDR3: CASSLGGYNSPPFF. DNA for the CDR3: TGTGCCAGCAGCTTGGGTGGGTACAATTCACCCCCTTTCTTT.

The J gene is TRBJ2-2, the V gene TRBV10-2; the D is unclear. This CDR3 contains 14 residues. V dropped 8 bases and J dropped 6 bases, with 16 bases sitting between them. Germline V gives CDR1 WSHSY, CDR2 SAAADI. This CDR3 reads CASVGRADAGELFF. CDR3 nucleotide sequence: TGCGCCAGCGTTGGAAGGGCTGATGCCGGGGAGCTGTTTTTT.

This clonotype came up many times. In DNA, the CDR3 is TGTGCCGTAGGTGGGCGGTCTAGCACAGATACGCAGTATTTT. Translated, it gives CAVGGRSSTDTQYF. The chain employs TRBV10-3 and TRBJ2-3; D remains ambiguous. Germline loops: CDR1 ENHRY, CDR2 SYGVKD. Deletions cut 11 bases from V and 0 bases from J, with 15 bases between. CDR3 length: 14 residues.

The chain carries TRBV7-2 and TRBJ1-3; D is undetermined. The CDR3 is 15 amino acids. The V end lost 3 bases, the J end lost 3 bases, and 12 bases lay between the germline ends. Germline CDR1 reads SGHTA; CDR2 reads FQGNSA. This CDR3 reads CASSFSAEYGNTIYF. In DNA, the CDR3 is TGTGCCAGCAGCTTTTCGGCCGAATATGGAAACACCATATATTTT.

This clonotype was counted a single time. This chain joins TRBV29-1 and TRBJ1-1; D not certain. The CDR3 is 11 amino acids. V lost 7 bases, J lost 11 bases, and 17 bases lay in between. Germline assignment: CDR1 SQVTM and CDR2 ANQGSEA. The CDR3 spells CSAVARALAFF. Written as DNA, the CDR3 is TGCAGCGCGGTTGCACGAGCCCTTGCTTTCTTT.

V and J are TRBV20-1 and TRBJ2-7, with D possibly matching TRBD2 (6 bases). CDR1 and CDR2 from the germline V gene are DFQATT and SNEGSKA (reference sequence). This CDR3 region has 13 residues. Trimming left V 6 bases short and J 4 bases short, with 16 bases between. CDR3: CSAGGAYPYEQYF. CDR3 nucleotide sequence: TGCAGTGCCGGGGGAGCCTACCCGTACGAGCAGTACTTC.

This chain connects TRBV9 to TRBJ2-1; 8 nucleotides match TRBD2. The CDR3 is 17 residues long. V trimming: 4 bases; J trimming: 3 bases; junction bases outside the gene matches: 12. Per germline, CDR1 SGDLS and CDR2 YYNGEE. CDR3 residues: CASSPADRGGSYNEQFF. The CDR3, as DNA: TGTGCCAGCAGCCCAGCAGACCGGGGGGGCAGCTACAATGAGCAGTTCTTC.

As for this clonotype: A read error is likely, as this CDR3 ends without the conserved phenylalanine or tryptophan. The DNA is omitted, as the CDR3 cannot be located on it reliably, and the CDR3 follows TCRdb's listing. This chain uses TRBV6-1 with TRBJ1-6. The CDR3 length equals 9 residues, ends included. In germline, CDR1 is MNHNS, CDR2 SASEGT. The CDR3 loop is CASSEAKHY.

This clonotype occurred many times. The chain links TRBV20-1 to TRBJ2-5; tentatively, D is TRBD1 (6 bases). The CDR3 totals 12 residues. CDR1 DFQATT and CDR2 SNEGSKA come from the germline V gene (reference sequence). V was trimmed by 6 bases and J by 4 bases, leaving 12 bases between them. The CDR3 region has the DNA TGCAGTGCAGAGAGAGGGGGAGAGACCCAGTACTTC. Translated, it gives CSAERGGETQYF.

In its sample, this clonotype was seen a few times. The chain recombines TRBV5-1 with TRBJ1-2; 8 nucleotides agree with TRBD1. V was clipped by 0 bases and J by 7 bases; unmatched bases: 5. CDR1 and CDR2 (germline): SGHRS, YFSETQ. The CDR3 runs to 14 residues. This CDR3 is CASSLEAGGRGYTF. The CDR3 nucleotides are TGCGCCAGCAGCTTGGAGGCAGGGGGCCGTGGCTACACCTTC.

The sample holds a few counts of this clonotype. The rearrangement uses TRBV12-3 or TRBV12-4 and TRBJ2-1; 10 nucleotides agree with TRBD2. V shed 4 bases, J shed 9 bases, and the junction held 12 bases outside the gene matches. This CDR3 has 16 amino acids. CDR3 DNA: TGTGCCAGCAGTTGTCGGGCTAGCGGGGGTAGGGGTGAGCAGTTCTTC. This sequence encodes CASSCRASGGRGEQFF.

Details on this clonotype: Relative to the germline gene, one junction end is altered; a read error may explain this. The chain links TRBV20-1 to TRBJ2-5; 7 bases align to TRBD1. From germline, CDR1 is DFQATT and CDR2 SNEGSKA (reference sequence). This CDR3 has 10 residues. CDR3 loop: CSARGDREDF. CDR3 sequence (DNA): TGCAGTGCTAGGGGGGACAGAGAAGACTTC.

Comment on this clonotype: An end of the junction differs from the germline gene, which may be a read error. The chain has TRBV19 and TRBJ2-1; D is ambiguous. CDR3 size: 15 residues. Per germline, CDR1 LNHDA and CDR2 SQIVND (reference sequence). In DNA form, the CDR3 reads TGTGCCAGCAGTATTCGAGAGGCGTCAGGCAATGAGCAGTTCTTC. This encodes CASSIREASGNEQFF.

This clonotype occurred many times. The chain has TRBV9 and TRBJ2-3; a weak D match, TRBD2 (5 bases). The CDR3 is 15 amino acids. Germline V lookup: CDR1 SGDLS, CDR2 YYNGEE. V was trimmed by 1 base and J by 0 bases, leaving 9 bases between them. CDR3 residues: CASSVTPGSTDTQYF. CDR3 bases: TGTGCCAGCAGCGTAACCCCGGGGAGCACAGATACGCAGTATTTT.

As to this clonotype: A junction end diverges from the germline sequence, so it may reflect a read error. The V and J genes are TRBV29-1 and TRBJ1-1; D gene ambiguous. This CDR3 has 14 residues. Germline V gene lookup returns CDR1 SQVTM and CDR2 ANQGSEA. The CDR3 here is CSVEEGLLSYGAIF. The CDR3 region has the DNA TGCAGCGTTGAAGAGGGCCTGTTGAGTTATGGCGCTATCTTT.

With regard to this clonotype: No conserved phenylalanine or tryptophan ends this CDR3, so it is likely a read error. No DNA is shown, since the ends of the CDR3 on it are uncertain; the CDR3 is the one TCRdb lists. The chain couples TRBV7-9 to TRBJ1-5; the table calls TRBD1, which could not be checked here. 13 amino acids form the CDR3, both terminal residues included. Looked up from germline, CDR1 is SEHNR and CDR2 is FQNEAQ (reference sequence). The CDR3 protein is CASSQGVGLSGHI.

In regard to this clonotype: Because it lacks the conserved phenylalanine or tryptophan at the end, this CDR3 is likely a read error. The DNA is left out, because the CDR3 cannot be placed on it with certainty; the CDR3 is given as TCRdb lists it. The CDR3 sequence: CASSKRQVGCEQFFG. This chain connects TRBV19 to TRBJ1-6; no check of the table's D call, TRBD1, against the DNA was made. The CDR3 is 15 residues long, ends included. Germline V gene data show CDR1 as LNHDA and CDR2 as SQIVND (reference sequence).

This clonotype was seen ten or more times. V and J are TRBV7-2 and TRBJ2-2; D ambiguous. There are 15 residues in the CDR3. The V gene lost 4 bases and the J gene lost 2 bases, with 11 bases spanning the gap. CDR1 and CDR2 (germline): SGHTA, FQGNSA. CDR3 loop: CASSYWTGNTGELFF. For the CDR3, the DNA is TGTGCCAGCAGCTACTGGACGGGTAACACCGGGGAGCTGTTTTTT.

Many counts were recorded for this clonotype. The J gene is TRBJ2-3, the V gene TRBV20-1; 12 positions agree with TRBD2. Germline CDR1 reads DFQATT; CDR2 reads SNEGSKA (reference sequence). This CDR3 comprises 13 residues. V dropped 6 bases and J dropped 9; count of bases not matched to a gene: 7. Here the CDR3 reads CSAQLAGGETQYF. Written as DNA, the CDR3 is TGCAGTGCCCAACTAGCGGGGGGCGAAACGCAGTATTTT.

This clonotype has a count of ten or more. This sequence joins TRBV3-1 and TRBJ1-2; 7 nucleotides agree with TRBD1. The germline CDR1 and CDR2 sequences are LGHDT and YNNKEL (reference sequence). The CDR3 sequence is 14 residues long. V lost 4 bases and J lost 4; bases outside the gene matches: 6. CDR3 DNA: TGTGCCAGCAGCCTACCGGGACAGACCTATGGCTACACCTTC. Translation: CASSLPGQTYGYTF.

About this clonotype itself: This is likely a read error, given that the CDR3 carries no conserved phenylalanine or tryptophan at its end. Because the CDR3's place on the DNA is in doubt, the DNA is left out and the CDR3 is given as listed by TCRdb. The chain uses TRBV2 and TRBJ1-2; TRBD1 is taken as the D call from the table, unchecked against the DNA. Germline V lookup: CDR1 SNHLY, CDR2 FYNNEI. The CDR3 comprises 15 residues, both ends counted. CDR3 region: CASSPRGTTNYGYPL.

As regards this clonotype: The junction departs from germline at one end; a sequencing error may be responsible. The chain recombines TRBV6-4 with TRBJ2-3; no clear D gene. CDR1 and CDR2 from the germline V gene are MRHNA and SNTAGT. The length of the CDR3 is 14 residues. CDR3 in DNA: TGCGCCAGCAGTGAGTCGATTTGGACAGATACGCAGTATTTT. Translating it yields CASSESIWTDTQYF.

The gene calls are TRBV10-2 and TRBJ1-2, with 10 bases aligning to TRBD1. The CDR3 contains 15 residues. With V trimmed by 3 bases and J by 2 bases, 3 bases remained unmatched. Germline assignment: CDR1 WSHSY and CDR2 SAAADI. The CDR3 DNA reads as TGCGCCAGCAGTGACGGGACAGGGGCCAACTATGGCTACACCTTC. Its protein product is CASSDGTGANYGYTF.

The CDR3: CSASRRQVSNQPQHF. As DNA, the CDR3 is TGCAGTGCTAGCCGCAGGCAAGTTAGCAATCAGCCCCAGCATTTT. The chain links TRBV20-1 to TRBJ1-5, with D unresolved. Trimming removed 3 bases from V and 0 bases from J, with 12 bases in between. CDR1 is DFQATT, CDR2 SNEGSKA, per germline (reference sequence). This CDR3 spans 15 amino acids.